The 30 T cell receptor beta chains below were found in one sample sequenced in a study of blood T cell repertoires in COVID-19. The data were produced by immunoSEQ multiplex PCR, yet TCRdb's version contains in-frame clones alone and is incomplete. The data show around 280,000 clones, roughly 89% seen once. The sequencing input was peripheral blood. Every receptor here comes from a woman in her thirties with COVID-19, enrolled during active disease.

The chain uses TRBV5-1 and TRBJ2-2; no reliable D call. This CDR3 is built from 14 residues. Germline lookup yields CDR1 SGHRS and CDR2 YFSETQ. V was pared by 0 bases and J by 2 bases, with 5 bases between. As DNA, the CDR3 is TGCGCCAGCAGCTTGGACGGTAACACCGGGGAGCTGTTTTTT. This gives the protein CASSLDGNTGELFF.

The chain uses TRBV19 and TRBJ1-1; 7 positions match TRBD1. CDR1 and CDR2 from the germline V gene are LNHDA and SQIVND (reference sequence). The CDR3 sequence is 13 residues long. Trimming took 6 bases from V and 3 from J; bases not matched to a gene: 4. DNA of the CDR3: TGTGCCAGTAGACAGGGGTGGTACACTGAAGCTTTCTTT. Its protein is CASRQGWYTEAFF.

The chain carries TRBV7-9 and TRBJ1-2; D not certain. Germline V gene data show CDR1 as SEHNR and CDR2 as FQNEAQ (reference sequence). V gave up 4 bases and J gave up 6 bases, with 9 bases separating them. The CDR3 is 12 amino acids. The CDR3 protein is CASSSGRDGYTF. CDR3 in DNA: TGTGCCAGCAGCTCGGGAAGGGATGGCTACACCTTC.

The rearrangement links TRBV4-1 to TRBJ2-2; 11 nucleotides line up with TRBD1. The germline V gene encodes CDR1 MGHRA and CDR2 YSYEKL. The junction had 11 bases not matched to a gene; V was cut back by 4 bases and J by 4 bases. The CDR3 runs to 18 residues. Here the CDR3 DNA reads TGCGCCAGCAGCCCCCAAGGACAGGGGGCCATCGTCACCGGGGAGCTGTTTTTT. Translation gives CASSPQGQGAIVTGELFF.

This chain links TRBV6-5 with TRBJ1-1, with no clear D. The V gene's germline CDR1 is MNHEY and CDR2 SVGAGI. The CDR3 runs to 11 residues. The germline V and J ends were trimmed by 6 bases and 11 bases, with 13 bases remaining between them. This CDR3 reads CASSVGEEAFF. CDR3 in DNA: TGTGCCAGCAGCGTCGGCGAGGAGGCTTTCTTT.

The V and J genes are TRBV27 and TRBJ2-7; D is possibly TRBD1 (5 bases). V was pared by 2 bases and J by 1 base, with 18 bases between. The CDR3 is 17 residues long. The germline gives CDR1 MNHEY, CDR2 SMNVEV (reference sequence). The CDR3 sequence is CASSLGTHRLSSYEQYF. CDR3 DNA sequence: TGTGCCAGCAGTTTAGGAACCCACAGGTTAAGTTCCTACGAGCAGTACTTC.

This chain connects TRBV6-5 to TRBJ2-7; TRBD1 aligns across 9 bases. The CDR3 totals 13 residues. V shed 10 bases and J 2 bases; nucleotides not matched to a gene: 6. CDR1 is MNHEY, CDR2 SVGAGI, per germline. The CDR3 is CATPGQGPYEQYF. The DNA of the CDR3 is TGTGCCACCCCGGGACAGGGCCCCTACGAGCAGTACTTC.

The chain combines TRBV19 with TRBJ2-7, with 7 nucleotides matching TRBD1. Germline V gene sequence: CDR1 LNHDA, CDR2 SQIVND (reference sequence). The ends lost 10 bases at V and 7 bases at J; junction bases unmatched: 16. The CDR3 runs to 14 residues. The CDR3 loop is CATSGGTVPREQYF. CDR3 nucleotide sequence: TGTGCCACGTCGGGTGGGACAGTTCCGAGGGAGCAGTACTTC. The whole variable domain, filled in from reference TRBV19 and TRBJ2-7, reads DGGITQSPKYLFRKEGQNVTLSCEQNLNHDAMYWYRQDPGQGLRLIYYSQIVNDFQKGDIAEGYSVSREKKESFPLTVTSAQKNPTAFYLCATSGGTVPREQYFGPGTRLTVT.

This rearrangement joins TRBV19 to TRBJ2-1, with 7 nucleotides matching TRBD2. J was trimmed by 5 bases and V by 1 base; bases with no gene match: 8. CDR1 and CDR2 (germline): LNHDA, SQIVND (reference sequence). The CDR3 is 16 residues long. The chain's CDR3 is CASSIGGPSGNNEQFF. CDR3 DNA sequence: TGTGCCAGTAGTATAGGAGGGCCTAGCGGTAACAATGAGCAGTTCTTC.

The chain employs TRBV11-2 and TRBJ1-6; 7 positions agree with TRBD1. The CDR3 is 15 residues long. CDR1 is SGHAT, CDR2 FQNNGV, per germline. The V and J ends lost 5 bases and 5 bases, in that order; junction bases with no gene match: 6. The CDR3 loop is CASSPAGTDNSPLHF. The CDR3 coding sequence is TGTGCCAGCAGCCCAGCCGGGACAGATAATTCACCCCTCCACTTT.

The genes are TRBV10-1 and TRBJ1-1; D is undetermined. V was shortened by 3 bases and J by 6 bases, with 8 bases between the two germline ends. This CDR3 contains 12 residues. CDR1 is WNHNN and CDR2 is SYGVQD in the germline V gene (reference sequence). The CDR3 DNA is TGCGCCAGCAGTGATCGGGTCGCTGAAGCTTTCTTT. Translated: CASSDRVAEAFF.

The gene calls are TRBV2 and TRBJ1-5; D not resolved. Trimming took 1 base from V and 2 from J, leaving 6 bases between them. The V gene's germline CDR1 is SNHLY and CDR2 FYNNEI. The CDR3 has 14 residues. The CDR3 sequence: CASSEGGGNQPQHF. The CDR3 DNA follows: TGTGCCAGCAGTGAAGGGGGAGGCAATCAGCCCCAGCATTTT.

The sample holds a few counts of this clone. This chain links TRBV5-1 with TRBJ2-7; tentative D call: TRBD1 (5 bases). Per germline, CDR1 SGHRS and CDR2 YFSETQ. Trimming cost V 4 bases and J 4 bases, with 12 bases left between them. CDR3 length: 13 amino acids. CDR3 amino acids: CASSPGHVYEQYF. Written as DNA, the CDR3 is TGCGCCAGCAGCCCCGGACATGTTTACGAGCAGTACTTC.

The genes are TRBV27 and TRBJ2-7; D not certain. Per germline, CDR1 MNHEY and CDR2 SMNVEV (reference sequence). CDR3 length equals 11 residues. The V end was cut by 6 bases, the J end by 3 bases, with 6 bases between. The DNA for the CDR3 is TGTGCCAGCAGCCTAGGCTACGAGCAGTACTTC. Translated: CASSLGYEQYF.

This chain joins TRBV7-9 and TRBJ2-5, with 15 bases fitting TRBD2. The V segment lost 5 bases and the J segment 5 bases; nucleotides outside the gene matches: 3. This CDR3 is 15 amino acids long. Germline V gene sequence: CDR1 SEHNR, CDR2 FQNEAQ (reference sequence). CDR3 in amino acids: CASSPGLAGGETQYF. CDR3 nucleotides: TGTGCCAGCAGCCCGGGACTAGCGGGGGGTGAGACCCAGTACTTC. Combining the CDR3 with reference TRBV7-9 and TRBJ2-5 gives the whole variable domain DTGVSQNPRHKITKRGQNVTFRCDPISEHNRLYWYRQTLGQGPEFLTYFQNEAQLEKSRLLSDRFSAERPKGSFSTLEIQRTEQGDSAMYLCASSPGLAGGETQYFGPGTRLLVL.

This chain joins TRBV5-1 and TRBJ1-1; the D is unclear. The CDR3 has 13 amino acids. Germline loops: CDR1 SGHRS, CDR2 YFSETQ. V lost 0 bases, J lost 4 bases, and 7 bases lay in between. The CDR3 DNA reads as TGCGCCAGCAGCTTGGCGGGTACCACTGAAGCTTTCTTT. As protein: CASSLAGTTEAFF.

The chain is built from TRBV11-2 and TRBJ2-3, with 8 bases aligning to TRBD1. The CDR3 is made up of 15 amino acids. After removal of 7 bases from V and 7 bases from J, the junction contained 13 bases not matched to a gene. CDR1 is SGHAT, CDR2 FQNNGV, per germline. CDR3 DNA: TGTGCCAGCACGTTCGGGACAGGCCCCAGATATACGCAGTATTTT. Its protein product is CASTFGTGPRYTQYF.

This chain connects TRBV6-5 to TRBJ1-4; 9 bases line up with TRBD1. V was clipped by 4 bases and J by 10 bases; unmatched bases: 7. The CDR3 is 14 amino acids. CDR1 and CDR2 from the germline V gene are MNHEY and SVGAGI. The CDR3 DNA reads TGTGCCAGCAGTTCGGGACAGGGTCTGCGAAAACTGTTTTTT. Translation gives CASSSGQGLRKLFF.

The chain combines TRBV29-1 with TRBJ1-1; D gene uncertain. The V end was cut by 4 bases, the J end by 6 bases, with 12 bases between. CDR1 is SQVTM, CDR2 ANQGSEA, per germline. The CDR3 consists of 12 residues. The CDR3 loop reads CSVVEVSSEAFF. The CDR3 DNA reads TGCAGCGTTGTTGAGGTTTCTTCTGAAGCTTTCTTT.

The chain links TRBV28 to TRBJ2-6; 8 positions match TRBD2. The V segment lost 0 bases and the J segment 3 bases; nucleotides outside the gene matches: 10. The length of the CDR3 is 19 residues. The germline V gene has CDR1 MDHEN and CDR2 SYDVKM. For the CDR3, the DNA is TGTGCCAGCAGTTTATGGACTAGCGTACTCCGGGGTGGGGCCAACGTCCTGACTTTC. Encoded protein: CASSLWTSVLRGGANVLTF.

The chain employs TRBV3-1 (or the pseudogene TRBV3-2) and TRBJ2-5, with 10 bases that match TRBD2. The CDR3 extends over 15 amino acids. The germline gives CDR1 LGHDT, CDR2 YNNKEL (reference sequence). Trimming took 4 bases from V and 5 from J; bases not matched to a gene: 7. CDR3 nucleotide sequence: TGTGCCAGCAGCCTGCAGCGGGGGGGCAAGGAGACCCAGTACTTC. It specifies CASSLQRGGKETQYF.

CDR3 region: CSVYGTNTEAFF. CDR3 DNA: TGCAGCGTCTATGGTACGAACACTGAAGCTTTCTTT. V usage is TRBV29-1 and J usage is TRBJ1-1, with unresolved D. The germline V gene encodes CDR1 SQVTM and CDR2 ANQGSEA. Between the trimmed V and J ends, which lost 6 bases and 1 base, there was a span of 9 bases. The CDR3 runs 12 residues.

V gene TRBV6-1 combines with J gene TRBJ1-4, with 8 bases aligning to TRBD1. After removal of 5 bases from V and 2 bases from J, the junction contained 7 bases not matched to a gene. The CDR3 has 16 residues. Germline V lookup: CDR1 MNHNS, CDR2 SASEGT. Here the CDR3 reads CASSKGQGWTNEKLFF. CDR3 sequence (DNA): TGTGCCAGCAGTAAAGGACAGGGCTGGACTAATGAAAAACTGTTTTTT.

This chain links TRBV7-8 with TRBJ1-6; TRBD1 aligns across 9 bases. The germline CDR1 and CDR2 sequences are SGHVS and FQNEAQ. With 6 bases clipped from V and 9 bases from J, the junction kept 6 bases outside the gene matches. This CDR3 spans 14 amino acids. The CDR3 coding sequence is TGTGCCAGCAGTTTGGGACAGGGCCTTTCACCCCTCCACTTT. Its translation: CASSLGQGLSPLHF. The whole variable domain, filled in from reference TRBV7-8 and TRBJ1-6, reads GAGVSQSPRYKVAKRGQDVALRCDPISGHVSLFWYQQALGQGPEFLTYFQNEAQLDKSGLPSDRFFAERPEGSVSTLKIQRTQQEDSAVYLCASSLGQGLSPLHFGNGTRLTVT.

This clone was found once. The chain carries TRBV18 and TRBJ1-1; maybe TRBD1 (6 bases). V was pared by 3 bases and J by 1 base, with 9 bases between. This CDR3 has 14 amino acids. The V gene's germline CDR1 is KGHSH and CDR2 LQKENI. In DNA form, the CDR3 reads TGTGCCAGCTCACCGGGACAATGGAACACTGAAGCTTTCTTT. This gives the protein CASSPGQWNTEAFF.

The chain employs TRBV6-1 and TRBJ2-7; the D is unclear. The CDR3 spans 14 residues. The germline CDR1 and CDR2 sequences are MNHNS and SASEGT. Trimming cost V 2 bases and J 4 bases, with 12 bases left between them. The DNA of the CDR3 is TGTGCCAGCAGTGAAAAAGGATACGGGTACGAGCAGTACTTC. Its protein product is CASSEKGYGYEQYF.

This clone occurred once. The chain links TRBV10-3 to TRBJ2-5; TRBD1 agrees at 10 bases. Germline loops: CDR1 ENHRY, CDR2 SYGVKD. The CDR3 has 15 amino acids. Trimming at V came to 4 bases and at J to 4 bases, leaving 6 bases not matched to a gene. Here the CDR3 reads CAISATGGEGETQYF. CDR3 DNA sequence: TGTGCCATCAGTGCGACAGGGGGCGAGGGAGAGACCCAGTACTTC.

The chain uses TRBV7-6 and TRBJ1-1; D not resolved. This CDR3 has 13 amino acids. Per the germline V gene, CDR1 is SGHVS and CDR2 is FNYEAQ. The ends were cut back, 11 bases at V and 4 bases at J, with 17 bases in the middle. CDR3 residues: CAAGEAEGTEAFF. The CDR3, as DNA: TGTGCCGCAGGTGAGGCCGAGGGCACTGAAGCTTTCTTT.

The chain has TRBV12-3 or TRBV12-4 and TRBJ2-3; D call uncertain. V dropped 2 bases and J dropped 2 bases, with 5 bases sitting between them. The CDR3 sequence is 13 residues long. CDR3 in amino acids: CASSLINTDTQYF. The CDR3, as DNA: TGTGCCAGCAGTTTAATTAACACAGATACGCAGTATTTT.

The chain links TRBV27 to TRBJ1-6; 10 bases are shared with TRBD1. Germline assignment: CDR1 MNHEY and CDR2 SMNVEV (reference sequence). V trimming: 5 bases; J trimming: 8 bases; junction bases outside the gene matches: 9. This CDR3 region has 16 residues. CDR3 in amino acids: CASSGRDRGLDSPLHF. The CDR3 nucleotides are TGTGCCAGCAGTGGCAGGGACAGGGGATTAGATTCACCCCTCCACTTT.